This T cell receptor beta chain derives from a study of T cells in narcolepsy. About the research overall: Enrolled donors included narcolepsy type 1 or type 2 patients and healthy controls.

Study-wide results and limits: Some memory CD4+ repertoires had no autoreactive clone sequences. Healthy controls reportedly lacked the autoreactive clonotypes serially found in patients' blood. Same-patient CSF and blood CD4+ T cell clonotypes included HCRT-specific and TRIB2-specific autoreactive ones.

Generated by immunoSEQ multiplex PCR, the TCRdb table keeps only in-frame clones and is missing some. The repertoire includes 30,000 to 40,000 clones, 82% of them detected once, and around 2.5% sits in the top ten. To note about this clone: Its antigen is not identified.

V lost 2 bases and J lost 0; bases outside the gene matches: 10. This CDR3 has 18 residues. Germline V gene lookup returns CDR1 PRHDT and CDR2 FYEKMQ (reference sequence). The chain couples TRBV13 to TRBJ2-3; 8 bases are shared with TRBD2. The source of this sequence is a human donor with narcolepsy. Sequenced sample: CD45RA- memory CD4+ T cells from PBMCs. The CDR3 DNA reads TGTGCCAGCAGCTTACCCCGGGGGGGACATACTAGCACAGATACGCAGTATTTT. It codes for CASSLPRGGHTSTDTQYF.